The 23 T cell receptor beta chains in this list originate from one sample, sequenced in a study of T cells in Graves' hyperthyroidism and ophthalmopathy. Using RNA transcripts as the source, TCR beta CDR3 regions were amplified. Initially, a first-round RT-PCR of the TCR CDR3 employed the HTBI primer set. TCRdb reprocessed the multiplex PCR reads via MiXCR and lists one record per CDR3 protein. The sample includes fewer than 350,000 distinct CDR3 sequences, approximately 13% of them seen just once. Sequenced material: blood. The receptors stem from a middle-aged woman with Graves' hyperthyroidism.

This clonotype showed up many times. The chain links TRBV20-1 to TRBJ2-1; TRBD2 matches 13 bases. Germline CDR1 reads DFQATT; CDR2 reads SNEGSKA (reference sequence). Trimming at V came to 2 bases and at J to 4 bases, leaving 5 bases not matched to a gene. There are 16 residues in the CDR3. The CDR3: CSARPKGLAGYNEQFF. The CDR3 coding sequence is TGCAGTGCTAGACCAAAGGGACTAGCGGGGTACAATGAGCAGTTCTTC.

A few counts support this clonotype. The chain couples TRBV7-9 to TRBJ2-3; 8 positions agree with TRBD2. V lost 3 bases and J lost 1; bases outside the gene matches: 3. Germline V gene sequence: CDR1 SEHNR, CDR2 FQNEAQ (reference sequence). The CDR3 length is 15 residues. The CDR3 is CASSFSAGGTDTQYF. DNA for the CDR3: TGTGCCAGCAGCTTCTCAGCGGGAGGCACAGATACGCAGTATTTT.

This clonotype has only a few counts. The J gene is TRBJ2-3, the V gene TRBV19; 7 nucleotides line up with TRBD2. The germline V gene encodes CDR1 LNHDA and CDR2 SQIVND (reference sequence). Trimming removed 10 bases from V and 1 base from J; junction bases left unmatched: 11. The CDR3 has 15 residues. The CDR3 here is CATARSGSRTDTQYF. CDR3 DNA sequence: TGTGCCACCGCCCGTAGCGGGTCACGCACAGATACGCAGTATTTT.

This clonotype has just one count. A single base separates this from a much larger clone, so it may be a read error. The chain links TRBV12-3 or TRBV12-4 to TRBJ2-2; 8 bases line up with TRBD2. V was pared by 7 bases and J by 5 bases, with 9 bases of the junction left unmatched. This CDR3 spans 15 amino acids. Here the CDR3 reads CASTRAGAGTGELFF. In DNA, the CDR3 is TGTGCCAGCACCCGAGCGGGAGCGGGTACCGGGGAGCTGTTTTTT.

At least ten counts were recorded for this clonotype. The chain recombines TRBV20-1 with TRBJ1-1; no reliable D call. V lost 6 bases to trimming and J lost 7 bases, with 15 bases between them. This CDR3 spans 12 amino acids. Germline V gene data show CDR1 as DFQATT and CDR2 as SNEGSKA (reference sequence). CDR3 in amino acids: CSAAFTVNEAFF. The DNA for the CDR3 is TGCAGTGCCGCTTTTACCGTCAATGAAGCTTTCTTT.

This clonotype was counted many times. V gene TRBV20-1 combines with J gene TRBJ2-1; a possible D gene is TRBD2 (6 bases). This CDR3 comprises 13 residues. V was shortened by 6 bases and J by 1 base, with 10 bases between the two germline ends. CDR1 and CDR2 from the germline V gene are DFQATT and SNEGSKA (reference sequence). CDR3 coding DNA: TGCAGTGCGCCCCGGGAGTCCTACAATGAGCAGTTCTTC. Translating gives CSAPRESYNEQFF.

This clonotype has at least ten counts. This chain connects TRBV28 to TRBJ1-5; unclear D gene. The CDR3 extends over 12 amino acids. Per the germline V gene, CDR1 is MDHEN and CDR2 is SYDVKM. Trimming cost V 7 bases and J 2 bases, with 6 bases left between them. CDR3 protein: CASKSGNQPQHF. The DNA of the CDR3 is TGTGCCAGCAAGTCTGGCAATCAGCCCCAGCATTTT.

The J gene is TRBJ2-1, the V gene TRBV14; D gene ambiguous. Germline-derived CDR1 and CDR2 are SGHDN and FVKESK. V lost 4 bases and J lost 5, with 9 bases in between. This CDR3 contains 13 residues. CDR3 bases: TGTGCCAGCAGCCCCGCCCGGGACAATGAGCAGTTCTTC. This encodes CASSPARDNEQFF.

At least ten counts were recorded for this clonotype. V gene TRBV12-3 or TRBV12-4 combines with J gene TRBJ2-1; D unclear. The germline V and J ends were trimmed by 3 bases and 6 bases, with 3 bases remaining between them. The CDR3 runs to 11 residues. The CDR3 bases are TGTGCCAGCAGTTTGGTCAATGAGCAGTTCTTC. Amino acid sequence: CASSLVNEQFF.

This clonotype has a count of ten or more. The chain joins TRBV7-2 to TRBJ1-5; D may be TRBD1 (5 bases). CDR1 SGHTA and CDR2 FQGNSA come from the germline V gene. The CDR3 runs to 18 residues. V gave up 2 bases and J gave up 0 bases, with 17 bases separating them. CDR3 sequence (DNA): TGTGCCAGCAGCTTATATGATGGCAGGGCCCATAGCAATCAGCCCCAGCATTTT. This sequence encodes CASSLYDGRAHSNQPQHF.

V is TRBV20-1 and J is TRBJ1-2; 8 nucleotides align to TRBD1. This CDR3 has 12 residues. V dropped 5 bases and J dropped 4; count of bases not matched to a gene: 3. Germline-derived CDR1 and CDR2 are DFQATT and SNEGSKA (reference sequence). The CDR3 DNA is TGCAGTGCTGCAGGGGGCGCCTATGGCTACACCTTC. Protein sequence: CSAAGGAYGYTF.

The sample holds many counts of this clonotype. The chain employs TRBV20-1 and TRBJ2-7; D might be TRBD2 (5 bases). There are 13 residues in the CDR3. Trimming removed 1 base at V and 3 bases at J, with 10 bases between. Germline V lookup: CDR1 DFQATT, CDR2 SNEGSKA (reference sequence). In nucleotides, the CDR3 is TGCAGTGCTAGAGGTGAAGGAGGCTACGAGCAGTACTTC. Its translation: CSARGEGGYEQYF.

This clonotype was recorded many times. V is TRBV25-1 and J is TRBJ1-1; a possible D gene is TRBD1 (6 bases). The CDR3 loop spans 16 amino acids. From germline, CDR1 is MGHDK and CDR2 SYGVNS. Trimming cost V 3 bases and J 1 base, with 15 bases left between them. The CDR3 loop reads CASSDSTRGSNTEAFF. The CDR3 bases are TGTGCCAGCAGTGATTCAACCAGGGGTTCGAACACTGAAGCTTTCTTT.

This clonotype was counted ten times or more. CDR3 loop: CASSLSYDGLSYEQYF. In DNA form, the CDR3 reads TGTGCCAGCAGTTTATCTTACGACGGCCTCTCCTACGAGCAGTACTTC. V usage is TRBV28 and J usage is TRBJ2-7; no clear D. Germline-derived CDR1 and CDR2 are MDHEN and SYDVKM. Trimming removed 1 base at V and 0 bases at J, with 13 bases between. The CDR3 length is 16 residues.

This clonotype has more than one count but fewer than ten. Written as DNA, the CDR3 is TGTGCCACCAGTGATCAAGACAGGTCCGATTCGGATGAGCAGTTCTTC. Translating gives CATSDQDRSDSDEQFF. The gene calls are TRBV24-1 and TRBJ2-1; possibly TRBD1 for D (6 bases). With 3 bases removed from V and 8 bases from J, the gap between germline ends came to 19 bases. The germline V gene encodes CDR1 KGHDR and CDR2 SFDVKD. The CDR3 sequence is 16 residues long.

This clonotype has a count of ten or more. The CDR3 here is CASATGGAETQYF. The CDR3 DNA follows: TGTGCCAGCGCTACAGGGGGCGCAGAGACCCAGTACTTC. This chain uses TRBV28 with TRBJ2-5; TRBD1 matches 9 bases. The CDR3 runs 13 residues. The germline gives CDR1 MDHEN, CDR2 SYDVKM. V lost 8 bases to trimming and J lost 4 bases; unmatched junction nucleotides: 5. The full variable domain, rest sourced from reference TRBV28 and TRBJ2-5, is DVKVTQSSRYLVKRTGEKVFLECVQDMDHENMFWYRQDPGLGLRLIYFSYDVKMKEKGDIPEGYSVSREKKERFSLILESASTNQTSMYLCASATGGAETQYFGPGTRLLVL.

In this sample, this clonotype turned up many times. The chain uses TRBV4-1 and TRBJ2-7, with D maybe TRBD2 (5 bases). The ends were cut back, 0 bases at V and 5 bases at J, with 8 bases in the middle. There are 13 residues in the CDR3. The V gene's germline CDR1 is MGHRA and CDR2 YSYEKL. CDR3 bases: TGCGCCAGCAGCCAAGAGGTAGCGAACGAGCAGTACTTC. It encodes CASSQEVANEQYF.

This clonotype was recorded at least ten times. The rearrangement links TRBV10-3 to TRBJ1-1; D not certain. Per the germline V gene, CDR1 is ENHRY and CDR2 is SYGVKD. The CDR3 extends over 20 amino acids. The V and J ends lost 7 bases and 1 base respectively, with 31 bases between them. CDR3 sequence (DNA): TGTGCCATCATCCCTCGGGGAGTCCTCGTTCCTACGCTGAGGAACACTGAAGCTTTCTTT. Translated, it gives CAIIPRGVLVPTLRNTEAFF.

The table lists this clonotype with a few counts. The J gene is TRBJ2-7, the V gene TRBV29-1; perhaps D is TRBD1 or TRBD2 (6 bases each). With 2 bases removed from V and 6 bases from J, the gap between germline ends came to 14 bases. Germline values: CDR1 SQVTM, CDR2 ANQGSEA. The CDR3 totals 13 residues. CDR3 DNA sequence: TGCAGCGTTGAATCTGAGGGGGGCGGCGAGCAGTACTTC. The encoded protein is CSVESEGGGEQYF.

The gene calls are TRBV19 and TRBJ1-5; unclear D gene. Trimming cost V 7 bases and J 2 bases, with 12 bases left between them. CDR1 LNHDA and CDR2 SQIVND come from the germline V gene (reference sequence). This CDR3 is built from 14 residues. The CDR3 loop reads CASTLTDGNQPQHF. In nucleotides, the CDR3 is TGTGCCAGTACACTGACTGATGGCAATCAGCCCCAGCATTTT.

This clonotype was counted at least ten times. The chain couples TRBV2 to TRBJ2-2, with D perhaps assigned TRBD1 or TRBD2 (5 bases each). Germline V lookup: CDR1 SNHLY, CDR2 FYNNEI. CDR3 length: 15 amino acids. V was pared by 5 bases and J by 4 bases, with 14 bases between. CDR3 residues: CASSIRDAITGELFF. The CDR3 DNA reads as TGTGCCAGCAGTATCCGGGACGCTATCACCGGGGAGCTGTTTTTT.

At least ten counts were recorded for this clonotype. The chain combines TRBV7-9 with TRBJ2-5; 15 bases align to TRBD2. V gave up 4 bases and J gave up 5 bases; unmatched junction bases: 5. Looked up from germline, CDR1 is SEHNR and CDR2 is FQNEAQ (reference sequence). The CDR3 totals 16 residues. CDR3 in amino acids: CASSSGLAGGGETQYF. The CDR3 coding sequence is TGTGCCAGCAGCTCGGGACTAGCGGGAGGCGGGGAGACCCAGTACTTC. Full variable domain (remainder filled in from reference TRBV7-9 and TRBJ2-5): DTGVSQNPRHKITKRGQNVTFRCDPISEHNRLYWYRQTLGQGPEFLTYFQNEAQLEKSRLLSDRFSAERPKGSFSTLEIQRTEQGDSAMYLCASSSGLAGGGETQYFGPGTRLLVL.

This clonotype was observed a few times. DNA for the CDR3: TGTGCCAGCAGCCAGGGGACAGGGTCCTACGAGCAGTACTTC. Protein sequence: CASSQGTGSYEQYF. The V call is TRBV14, the J call TRBJ2-7, with TRBD1 matching 9 bases. The CDR3 covers 14 residues. With 3 bases clipped from V and 1 base from J, the junction kept 1 base outside the gene matches. CDR1 SGHDN and CDR2 FVKESK come from the germline V gene.